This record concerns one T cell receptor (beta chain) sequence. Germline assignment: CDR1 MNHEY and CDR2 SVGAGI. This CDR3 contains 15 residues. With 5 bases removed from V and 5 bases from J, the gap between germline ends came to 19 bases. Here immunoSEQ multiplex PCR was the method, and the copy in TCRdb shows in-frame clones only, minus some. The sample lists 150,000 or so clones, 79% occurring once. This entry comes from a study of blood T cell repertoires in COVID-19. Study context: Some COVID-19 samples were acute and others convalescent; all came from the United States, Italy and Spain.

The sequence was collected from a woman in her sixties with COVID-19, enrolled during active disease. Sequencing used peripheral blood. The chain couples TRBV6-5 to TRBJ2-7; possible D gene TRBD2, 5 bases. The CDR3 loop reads CASSPILLAPHEQYF. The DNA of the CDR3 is TGTGCCAGCAGTCCAATCCTTCTAGCTCCCCACGAGCAGTACTTC.